This T cell receptor (beta chain) was captured in a study of Tregs in tolerant kidney transplant recipients. Points from the study as a whole: Biological reproducibility was not directly addressed, but technical replication error appeared minimal. Activated donor B cell expansion appeared to reveal the most relevant donor-specific TCRbeta repertoire.

Thawed PBMCs were FACS-sorted into unstimulated CD4+CD25+CD127- regulatory T cells, CD4+CD25- non-regulatory cells, CD4 and CD8 cells. In regard to this clone: Its target is unknown.

Assay used: immunoSEQ multiplex PCR; TCRdb lists only in-frame clones, some missing. The sample records about 83,000 clones, roughly 98% being singletons. The CDR3 length is 13 residues. The V segment lost 4 bases and the J segment 4 bases; nucleotides outside the gene matches: 3. Germline values: CDR1 SQVTM, CDR2 ANQGSEA. The clonotype was recovered from a human donor who received a combined kidney and bone marrow transplant. The specimen was CD4+ T cells from blood, collected before the transplant. J is TRBJ1-1 and V is TRBV29-1; 10 bases are a match to TRBD1. The DNA for the CDR3 is TGCAGCGTTGGATGGACAGGGGGCACTGAAGCTTTCTTT. Translated: CSVGWTGGTEAFF.